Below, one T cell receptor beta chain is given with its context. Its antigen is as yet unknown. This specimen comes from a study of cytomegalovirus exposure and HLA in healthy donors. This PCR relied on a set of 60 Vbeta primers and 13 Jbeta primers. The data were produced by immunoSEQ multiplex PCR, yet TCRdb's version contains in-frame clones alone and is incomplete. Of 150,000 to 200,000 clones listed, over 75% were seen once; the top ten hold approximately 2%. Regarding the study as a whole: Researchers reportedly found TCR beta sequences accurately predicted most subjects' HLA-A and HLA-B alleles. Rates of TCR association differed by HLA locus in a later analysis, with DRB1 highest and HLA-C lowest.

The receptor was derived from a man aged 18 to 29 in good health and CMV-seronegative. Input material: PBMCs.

The CDR3 spells CASSQDLGTSYEQYF. The CDR3 DNA reads TGCGCCAGCAGCCAAGATTTGGGCACATCCTACGAGCAGTACTTC. The chain has TRBV4-3 and TRBJ2-7, with unresolved D. Deletions cut 0 bases from V and 1 base from J, with 10 bases between. CDR3 length: 15 amino acids. The V gene's germline CDR1 is LGHNA and CDR2 YSLEER.